The 20 T cell receptor beta chains given below trace back to one sample, sequenced in a study of esophageal squamous cell carcinoma under preoperative chemotherapy. TCRdb analysed the PCR reads with MiXCR anew, one entry per CDR3 protein. The sample has around 34,000 distinct CDR3 sequences, around 50% seen once. Time point reported: after preoperative PTX-NDP chemotherapy. Sample collection occurred from a patient given preoperative chemotherapy. The receptors originated from a human donor with esophageal squamous cell carcinoma. The donor label of this sample is uncertain.

V is TRBV20-1 and J is TRBJ2-5; 16 bases match TRBD2. The end of the DNA aligns better with TRBJ2-7, so the J call may be wrong. Germline assignment: CDR1 DFQATT and CDR2 SNEGSKA (reference sequence). The CDR3 is made up of 16 amino acids. The CDR3 nucleotides are TGCAGTGCTACCGGGACTAGCGGGGGGGCCGTATACGAGCAGTACTTC. This translates into CSATGTSGGAVYEQYF.

Worth noting for this clonotype: One end of the junction fails to match germline, which may point to a read error. The rearrangement links TRBV4-2 to TRBJ2-5; D possibly uses TRBD1 or TRBD2 (5 bases each). This CDR3 is 15 amino acids long. Germline-derived CDR1 and CDR2 are LGHNA and YNFKEQ. In nucleotides, the CDR3 is TGTGCCGGCAGCCCGGGACGAGCGGATCCAGATACCCAGTATTTC. This translates into CAGSPGRADPDTQYF.

This chain links TRBV12-3 or TRBV12-4 with TRBJ2-7; 9 bases match TRBD1. Trimming at V came to 7 bases and at J to 2 bases, leaving 9 bases not matched to a gene. This CDR3 has 15 amino acids. The chain's CDR3 is CASTHDGTGTYEQYF. In nucleotides, the CDR3 is TGTGCCAGCACTCATGATGGGACAGGGACCTACGAGCAGTACTTC.

This clonotype showed up many times. J is TRBJ2-7 and V is TRBV6-2 or TRBV6-3; D gene ambiguous. Germline CDR1 and CDR2: MNHEY and SVGEGT. The length of the CDR3 is 12 residues. The ends were cut back, 8 bases at V and 2 bases at J, with 10 bases in the middle. The chain's CDR3 is CASAHLPYEQYF. CDR3 DNA sequence: TGTGCCAGCGCGCACCTTCCCTACGAGCAGTACTTC.

The sample holds many counts of this clonotype. The chain has TRBV7-8 and TRBJ2-1; a possible D gene is TRBD2 (5 bases). CDR1 and CDR2 (germline): SGHVS, FQNEAQ. This CDR3 region has 15 residues. V lost 2 bases, J lost 4 bases, and 12 bases lay in between. CDR3 DNA: TGTGCCAGCAGCTTAAGCGAGGGAGAATACAATGAGCAGTTCTTC. This encodes CASSLSEGEYNEQFF.

By sample share, this clonotype is medium-sized (0.01 to 0.1%). The rearrangement uses TRBV7-9 and TRBJ2-1, with TRBD2 matching over 13 bases. The DNA end favors TRBJ2-5, so the J call may be wrong. The CDR3 covers 16 residues. Germline CDR1 is SEHNR and CDR2 is FQNEAQ (reference sequence). The CDR3 sequence: CASSLYRTSGRETQYF. In nucleotides, the CDR3 is TGTGCCAGCAGCTTATACCGGACTAGCGGGAGAGAGACCCAGTACTTC.

The genes are TRBV7-2 and TRBJ2-4; D possibly corresponds to TRBD2 (6 bases). Trimming removed 11 bases from V and 10 bases from J, with 27 bases in between. CDR1 and CDR2 (germline): SGHTA, FQGNSA. The CDR3 sequence is 15 residues long. CDR3 bases: TGTGCCCGCGGCCCGCGGACGGGAGCCACAGATATTCAGTACTTC. Its translation is CARGPRTGATDIQYF.

The chain links TRBV10-3 to TRBJ2-2; D might be TRBD1 (6 bases). Germline CDR1 reads ENHRY; CDR2 reads SYGVKD. The CDR3 sequence is 16 residues long. V was trimmed by 6 bases and J by 3 bases, leaving 17 bases between them. The CDR3 is CAIRKQGTTYTGELFF. CDR3 DNA sequence: TGTGCCATCAGAAAACAGGGTACAACTTACACCGGGGAGCTGTTTTTT.

The V call is TRBV7-3, the J call TRBJ2-7; 7 bases line up with TRBD1. The CDR3 spans 15 residues. Germline CDR1 and CDR2: SGHTA and FQGTGA. The trim removed 6 bases at V and 3 bases at J, leaving 11 bases unmatched. CDR3 sequence (DNA): TGTGCCAGCAGTGAACAGGGGAATCTTATCTACGAGCAGTACTTC. As protein: CASSEQGNLIYEQYF.

CDR3 loop: CASSLGGPSYNEQYF. The CDR3 DNA is TGTGCCAGCAGCTTAGGGGGGCCGTCCTACAATGAGCAGTACTTC. This chain uses TRBV11-3 with TRBJ2-3; perhaps TRBD1 as D (6 bases). Near its end, the DNA agrees better with TRBJ2-7, so the J call may be wrong. Germline V CDR1 and CDR2: SGHNT, YENEEA. There are 15 residues in the CDR3.

This clonotype was observed a few times. V usage is TRBV27 and J usage is TRBJ2-3; 7 nucleotides agree with TRBD1. The CDR3 length is 16 residues. V shed 2 bases, J shed 4 bases, and the junction held 9 bases outside the gene matches. Germline V gives CDR1 MNHEY, CDR2 SMNVEV (reference sequence). The DNA of the CDR3 is TGTGCCAGCAGTTTAAATTTAGGGGGACAGTCAGATACGCAGTATTTT. Amino acids: CASSLNLGGQSDTQYF.

This clonotype was counted between two and nine times. The rearrangement joins TRBV6-1 to TRBJ2-5, with TRBD1 identical over 10 bases. Germline V CDR1 and CDR2: MNHNS, SASEGT. This CDR3 is 17 amino acids long. V dropped 4 bases and J dropped 5; count of bases not matched to a gene: 13. The CDR3 DNA is TGTGCCAGCAGTGCTCGACCGGGACAGGGGCGTCCCGAGACCCAGTACTTC. Translated, it gives CASSARPGQGRPETQYF.

By share, this clonotype ranks as large. The chain recombines TRBV7-6 with TRBJ2-1, with a tentative D call TRBD2 (5 bases). The CDR3 covers 11 residues. V was shortened by 5 bases and J by 7 bases, with 6 bases between the two germline ends. Germline V gene lookup returns CDR1 SGHVS and CDR2 FNYEAQ. Written as DNA, the CDR3 is TGTGCCAGCAGCCGCGGGAATGAGCAGTTCTTC. Translated: CASSRGNEQFF.

This clonotype was detected a few times. The J gene is TRBJ2-1, the V gene TRBV4-1, with a weak D call TRBD1 (6 bases). This CDR3 has 17 residues. Per germline, CDR1 MGHRA and CDR2 YSYEKL. Trimming took off 0 bases at V and 3 bases at J, with 15 bases between the two ends. CDR3 loop: CASSQDGDGGYYNEQFF. Written as DNA, the CDR3 is TGCGCCAGCAGCCAAGATGGGGATGGGGGCTACTACAATGAGCAGTTCTTC.

The V gene is TRBV3-1, the J gene TRBJ2-1, with a possible D match to TRBD2 (6 bases). The germline V and J ends were trimmed by 0 bases and 5 bases, with 11 bases remaining between them. CDR1 and CDR2 from the germline V gene are LGHDT and YNNKEL (reference sequence). This CDR3 spans 15 amino acids. In nucleotides, the CDR3 is TGTGCCAGCAGCCAAGATTTGGGACTGAACAATGAGCAGTTCTTC. This sequence encodes CASSQDLGLNNEQFF.

This chain links TRBV4-1 with TRBJ2-7, with D perhaps TRBD1 (5 bases). V was clipped by 0 bases and J by 4 bases, with 16 bases between them. This CDR3 is built from 16 residues. CDR1 MGHRA and CDR2 YSYEKL come from the germline V gene. The CDR3 DNA follows: TGCGCCAGCAGCCAAGAGACAGCACAGGCTTCTTACGAGCAGTACTTC. Protein sequence: CASSQETAQASYEQYF.

There are a few counts of this clonotype. This chain joins TRBV7-3 and TRBJ2-5, with 9 bases fitting TRBD2. Germline-derived CDR1 and CDR2 are SGHTA and FQGTGA. The V segment lost 1 base and the J segment 1 base; nucleotides outside the gene matches: 1. The CDR3 has 15 residues. The CDR3: CASSLIAGAQETQYF. The CDR3 DNA is TGTGCCAGCAGCTTAATAGCGGGAGCCCAAGAGACCCAGTACTTC.

This clonotype has ten or more counts. The chain couples TRBV6-2 or TRBV6-3 to TRBJ1-5; no clear D. Per the germline V gene, CDR1 is MNHEY and CDR2 is SVGEGT. V lost 7 bases and J lost 0, with 13 bases in between. The CDR3 extends over 15 amino acids. CDR3 region: CASIADVYSNQPQHF. The CDR3 DNA is TGTGCCAGCATCGCGGACGTATATAGCAATCAGCCCCAGCATTTT.

This clonotype was seen a handful of times. The V and J genes are TRBV6-2 or TRBV6-3 and TRBJ1-2, with D perhaps matching TRBD1 (5 bases). Looked up from germline, CDR1 is MNHEY and CDR2 is SVGEGT. This CDR3 has 12 amino acids. The ends were cut back, 5 bases at V and 4 bases at J, with 8 bases in the middle. The CDR3: CASSRDSYGYTF. In nucleotides, the CDR3 is TGTGCCAGCAGTAGAGACAGCTATGGCTACACCTTC.

The chain has TRBV6-5 and TRBJ2-6; 7 bases agree with TRBD1. The CDR3 spans 18 residues. Germline V gene data show CDR1 as MNHEY and CDR2 as SVGAGI. V lost 4 bases and J lost 4; bases outside the gene matches: 13. The CDR3 DNA is TGTGCCAGCAGTTCCGACAGGGTGAATCTTCCCGGGGCCAACGTCCTGACTTTC. Its translation: CASSSDRVNLPGANVLTF.